Below, one TCR beta chain is given with its context. It has no known antigen specificity. Base qualities are missing; no much larger clone stands one base away. The record originates from a study of blood T cell repertoires in COVID-19 (dated by TCRdb to about 2020). Concerning the study at large: Samples covering the acute and convalescent phases of COVID-19 were provided by collaborators in the United States, Italy and Spain. The samples were drawn from two sources: the first 160 participants of the ongoing ImmuneRACE study, and over 950 subjects contributed by 6 global collaborators. The dataset comprised deeply sampled blood TCRbeta repertoires from subjects exposed to, actively infected with, or recovered from COVID-19. A de-identified subject ID, COVID-19 status, age in years and sex were almost always included in the sample metadata. The prospective study material was composed of cDNA or gDNA derived from T cells, B-cell-depleted T cells, or PBMCs. HLA class I and class II types, where available, came from metadata supplied by the sample provider rather than from assay-based typing. The repertoires were released in a freely available public database intended as a resource for research on the immune response to SARS-CoV-2. The study at large found these results: The quantity of clinical and demographic metadata differed by source and by participant and was supplied without curation.

TCRbeta CDR3 regions were amplified from genomic DNA using the immunoSEQ Assay, a bias-controlled multiplex PCR. The paper's processing steps were these. Nucleated cell counts per sample were estimated from amplification of reference gene primers within the assay. To quantify the absolute abundance of each unique TCRbeta CDR3 rearrangement, sequence reads were collapsed and filtered. For each sample, productive Simpson clonality was calculated as the square root of Simpson's diversity index across productive rearrangements. This immuneACCESS table, as held by TCRdb, lists in-frame sequences with V and J called but not all clones. Of the missing ones, under half trace to an unresolved V gene in checked studies; the others have no known cause. V and J calls and clone size follow that table, whereas D and trimming were derived from the DNA. Counted in this sample were 190,000 or so clones; around 88% of them appeared once. The ten largest make up about 4.7% of the sample.

In the prospective study, participants were roughly 18 to 100 years old, resided in about two dozen geographic areas of the United States, and were enrolled through a virtual design. Cohort assignment in the prospective study relied on participant-reported clinical history from a screening survey and a study questionnaire. Exposed participants were defined as having been in contact with someone with a PCR-confirmed or clinician-diagnosed COVID-19 case within 2 weeks of study entry. In the prospective study, mobile phlebotomists collected whole blood, serum and a nasopharyngeal or oropharyngeal swab from each participant. Participants in the prospective study had the option to provide additional blood draws and questionnaires over a roughly two-month period. Before DNA extraction, blood samples from the prospective study were shipped at room temperature or frozen. Sequenced: PBMCs or T cells enriched from blood (not recorded which). The clonotype was recovered from a woman aged 30 to 39 who had been exposed to COVID-19.

The CDR3 corresponds to CASSGLLYNEQFF. Read as DNA, the sequence is TGCGCCAGCAGTGGTCTACTTTACAATGAGCAGTTCTTC. The rearrangement joined TRBV10-2 to TRBJ2-1; confidence is insufficient to name the D gene. Trimming at the junction amounts to 4 bases on V and 4 bases on J, and the germline ends lie 8 bases apart. The germline V gene sets CDR1 to WSHSY and CDR2 to SAAADI. From its cysteine to its phenylalanine, the CDR3 spans 13 amino acids. The only DNA kept is the CDR3, 39 bases in frame from the first base.